This T cell receptor beta chain was obtained from a study of PD-1 blockade in mismatch repair-deficient tumors. Study as a whole: Patients had approximately 11 mismatch repair-deficient cancer types and were previously treated and progressing.

TCRdb keeps only in-frame clones here, not all; method: immunoSEQ multiplex PCR. Found here are 30,000 to 40,000 clones, about 85% of them singletons; the top ten hold roughly 3.5%. The germline V gene has CDR1 SGHTA and CDR2 FQGTGA. V was clipped by 2 bases and J by 4 bases; unmatched bases: 0. This CDR3 has 14 residues. TCR sequencing covered a few patients who responded to pembrolizumab. The TCR sequence derives from an adult with mismatch repair-deficient cancer. The gene calls are TRBV7-3 and TRBJ2-1; 9 bases are shared with TRBD2. The material sequenced was PBMCs, taken 6 weeks after starting pembrolizumab. CDR3 in DNA: TGTGCCAGCAGCTTAGCGGGAGGGTACAATGAGCAGTTCTTC. It translates to CASSLAGGYNEQFF.